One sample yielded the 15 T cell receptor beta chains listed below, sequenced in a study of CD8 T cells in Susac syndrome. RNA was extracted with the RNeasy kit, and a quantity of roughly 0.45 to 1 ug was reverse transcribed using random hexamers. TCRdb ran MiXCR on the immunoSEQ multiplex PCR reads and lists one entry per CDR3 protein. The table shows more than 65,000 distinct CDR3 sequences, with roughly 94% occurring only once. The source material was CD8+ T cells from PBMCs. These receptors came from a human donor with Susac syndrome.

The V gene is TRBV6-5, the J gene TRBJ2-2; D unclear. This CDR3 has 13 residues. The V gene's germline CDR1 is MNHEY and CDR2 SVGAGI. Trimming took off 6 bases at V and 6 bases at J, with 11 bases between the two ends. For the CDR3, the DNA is TGTGCCAGCAGCAGTGACGTGGCCGGGGAGCTGTTTTTT. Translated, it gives CASSSDVAGELFF.

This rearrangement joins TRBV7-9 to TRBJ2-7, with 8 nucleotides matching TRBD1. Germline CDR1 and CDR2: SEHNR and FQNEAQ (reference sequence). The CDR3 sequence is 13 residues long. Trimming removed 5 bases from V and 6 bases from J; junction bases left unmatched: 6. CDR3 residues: CASSAGQGPEQYF. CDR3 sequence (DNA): TGTGCCAGCAGCGCCGGACAGGGTCCCGAGCAGTACTTC.

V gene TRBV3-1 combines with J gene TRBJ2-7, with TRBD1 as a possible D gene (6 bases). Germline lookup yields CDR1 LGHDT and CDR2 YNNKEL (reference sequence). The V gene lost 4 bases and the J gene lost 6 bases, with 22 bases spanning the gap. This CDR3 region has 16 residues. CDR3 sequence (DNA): TGTGCCAGCAGCCCAAGAATCTTGACAGGTCAACCCGAGCAGTACTTC. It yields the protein CASSPRILTGQPEQYF.

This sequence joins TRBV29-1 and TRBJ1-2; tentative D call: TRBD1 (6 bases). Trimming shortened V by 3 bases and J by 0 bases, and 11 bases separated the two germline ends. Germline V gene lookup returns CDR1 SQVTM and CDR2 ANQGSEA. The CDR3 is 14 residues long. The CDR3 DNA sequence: TGCAGCGTTGACGGAGGGGGTACTAACTATGGCTACACCTTC. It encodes CSVDGGGTNYGYTF.

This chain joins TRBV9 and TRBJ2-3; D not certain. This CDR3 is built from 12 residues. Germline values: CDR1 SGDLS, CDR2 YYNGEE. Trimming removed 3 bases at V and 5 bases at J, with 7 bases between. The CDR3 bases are TGTGCCAGCAGCGCGAACGAAGATACGCAGTATTTT. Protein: CASSANEDTQYF.

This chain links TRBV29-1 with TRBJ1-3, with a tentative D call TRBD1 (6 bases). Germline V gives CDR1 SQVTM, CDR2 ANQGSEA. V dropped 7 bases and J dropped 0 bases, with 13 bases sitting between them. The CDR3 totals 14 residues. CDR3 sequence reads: CSAEGGTSGNTIYF. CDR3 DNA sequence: TGCAGCGCAGAGGGGGGCACCTCTGGAAACACCATATATTTT.

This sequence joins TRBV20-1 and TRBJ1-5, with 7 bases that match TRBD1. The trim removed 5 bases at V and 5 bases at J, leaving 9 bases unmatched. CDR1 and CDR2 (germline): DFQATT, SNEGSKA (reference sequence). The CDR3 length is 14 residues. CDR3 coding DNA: TGCAGTGCTGGACCGACAGGGTATGATCAGCCCCAGCATTTT. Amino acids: CSAGPTGYDQPQHF.

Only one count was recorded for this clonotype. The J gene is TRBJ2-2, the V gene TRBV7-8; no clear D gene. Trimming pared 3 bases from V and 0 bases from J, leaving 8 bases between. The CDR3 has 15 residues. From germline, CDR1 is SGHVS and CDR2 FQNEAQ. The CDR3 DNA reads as TGTGCCAGCAGCTTCGGACCCACGAACACCGGGGAGCTGTTTTTT. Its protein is CASSFGPTNTGELFF.

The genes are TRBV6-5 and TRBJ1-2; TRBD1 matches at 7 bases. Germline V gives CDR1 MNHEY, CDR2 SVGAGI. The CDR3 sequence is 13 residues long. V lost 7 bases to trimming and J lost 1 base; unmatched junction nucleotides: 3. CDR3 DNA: TGTGCCAGCACGGACAGGTTTAACTATGGCTACACCTTC. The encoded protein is CASTDRFNYGYTF.

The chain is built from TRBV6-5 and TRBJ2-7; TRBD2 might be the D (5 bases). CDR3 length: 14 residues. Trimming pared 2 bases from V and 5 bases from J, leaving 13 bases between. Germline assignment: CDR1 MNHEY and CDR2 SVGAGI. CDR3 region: CASSYSGSFDEQYF. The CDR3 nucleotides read TGTGCCAGCAGTTACAGTGGGAGTTTCGACGAGCAGTACTTC.

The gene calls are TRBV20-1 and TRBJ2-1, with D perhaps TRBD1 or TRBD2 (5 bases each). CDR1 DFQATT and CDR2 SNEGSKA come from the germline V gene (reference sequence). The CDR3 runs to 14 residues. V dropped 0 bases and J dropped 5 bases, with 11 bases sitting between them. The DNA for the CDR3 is TGCAGTGCTAGAGAACCCGGGGCTCACAATGAGCAGTTCTTC. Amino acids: CSAREPGAHNEQFF.

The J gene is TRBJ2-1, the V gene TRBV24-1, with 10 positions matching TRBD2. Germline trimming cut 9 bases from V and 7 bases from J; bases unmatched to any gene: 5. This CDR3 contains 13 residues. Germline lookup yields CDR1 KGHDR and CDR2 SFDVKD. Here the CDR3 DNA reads TGTGCCACCGGGACTAGCGCTAGGAATGAGCAGTTCTTC. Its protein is CATGTSARNEQFF.

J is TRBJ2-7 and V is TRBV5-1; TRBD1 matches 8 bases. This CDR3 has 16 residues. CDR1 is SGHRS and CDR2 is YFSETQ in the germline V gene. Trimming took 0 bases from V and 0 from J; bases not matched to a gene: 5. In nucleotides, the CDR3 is TGCGCCAGCAGCTTGGTTTCAGGGGGCGCCTCCTACGAGCAGTACTTC. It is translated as CASSLVSGGASYEQYF.

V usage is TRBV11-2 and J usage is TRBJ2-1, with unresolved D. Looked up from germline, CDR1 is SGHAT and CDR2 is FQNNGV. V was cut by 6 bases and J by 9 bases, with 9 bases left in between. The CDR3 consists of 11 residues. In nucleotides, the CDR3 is TGTGCCAGCAGGTTACGTAGTGAGCAGTTCTTC. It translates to CASRLRSEQFF.

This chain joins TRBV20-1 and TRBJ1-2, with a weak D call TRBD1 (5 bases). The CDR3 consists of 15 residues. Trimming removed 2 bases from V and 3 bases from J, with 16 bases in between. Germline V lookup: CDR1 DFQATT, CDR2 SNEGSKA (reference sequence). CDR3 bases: TGCAGTGCTAGATCCCTAGGGACGCACGACTATGGCTACACCTTC. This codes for CSARSLGTHDYGYTF.